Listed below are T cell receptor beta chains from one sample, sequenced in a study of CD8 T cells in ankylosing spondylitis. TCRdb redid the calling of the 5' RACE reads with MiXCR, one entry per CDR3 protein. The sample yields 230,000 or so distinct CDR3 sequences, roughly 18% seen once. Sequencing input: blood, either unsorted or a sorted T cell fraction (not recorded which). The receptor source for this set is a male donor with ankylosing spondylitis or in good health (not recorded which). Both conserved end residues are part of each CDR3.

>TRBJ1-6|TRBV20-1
CSASELRGTNSPLHF
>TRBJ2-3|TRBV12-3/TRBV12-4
CASSLVSSSSTDTQYF
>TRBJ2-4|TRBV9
CASSDTPGGDLAKNIQYF
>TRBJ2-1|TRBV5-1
CASSLEAQSAGGYNEQFF
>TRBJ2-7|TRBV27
CASSFDRDTLYEQYF
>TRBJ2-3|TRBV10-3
CAISDGTGGADTQYF
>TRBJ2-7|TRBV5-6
CASSLDGTGSLEQYF
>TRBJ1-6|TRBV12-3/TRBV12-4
CAFSGRDKNRSSYNSPLHF
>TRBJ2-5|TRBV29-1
CSVVGDRETQYF
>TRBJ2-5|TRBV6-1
CASSNGGRAGETQYF
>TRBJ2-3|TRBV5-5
CASRMGTTSTDTQYF
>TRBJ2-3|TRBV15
CATRGTDTQYF
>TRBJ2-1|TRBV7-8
CASSLAVGNEQFF
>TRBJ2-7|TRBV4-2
CASSQMTGGPYEQYF
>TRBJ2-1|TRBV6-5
CASSYGSGTGTYNEQFF
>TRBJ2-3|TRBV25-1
CASSEMDTQYF
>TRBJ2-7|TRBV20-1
CSASRIHRAAHEQYF
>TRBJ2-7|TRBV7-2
CASSYYGGGFYEQYF
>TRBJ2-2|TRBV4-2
CASSPPGTGWSNTGELFF
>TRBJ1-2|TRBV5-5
CASSLGQGDGYTF
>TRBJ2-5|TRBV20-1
CSARDGVTSGRLETQYF
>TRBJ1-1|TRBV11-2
CASSFQMVSAFF
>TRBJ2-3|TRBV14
CASSPGTGGIDTQYF
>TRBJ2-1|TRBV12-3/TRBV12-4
CASSLVPGQRDQESTMKQFF
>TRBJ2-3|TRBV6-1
CASSRGTGEGTDTQYF
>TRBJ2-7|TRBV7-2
CASSLSGVSSYEQYF
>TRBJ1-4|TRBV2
CASSVGAPNEKLFF